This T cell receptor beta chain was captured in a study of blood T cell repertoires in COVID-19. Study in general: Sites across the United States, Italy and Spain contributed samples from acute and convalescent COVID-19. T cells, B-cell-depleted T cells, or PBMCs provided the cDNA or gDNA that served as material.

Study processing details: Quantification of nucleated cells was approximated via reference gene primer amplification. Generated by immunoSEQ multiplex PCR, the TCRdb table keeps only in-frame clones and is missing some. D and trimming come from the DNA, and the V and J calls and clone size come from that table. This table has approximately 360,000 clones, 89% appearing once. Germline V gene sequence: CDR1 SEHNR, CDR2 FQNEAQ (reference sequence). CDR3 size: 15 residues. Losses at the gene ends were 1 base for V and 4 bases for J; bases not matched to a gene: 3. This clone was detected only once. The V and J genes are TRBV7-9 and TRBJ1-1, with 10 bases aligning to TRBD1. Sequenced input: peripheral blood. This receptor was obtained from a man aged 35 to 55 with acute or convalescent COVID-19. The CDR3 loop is CASSLGDRGGTEAFF. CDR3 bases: TGTGCCAGCAGCTTAGGGGACAGGGGTGGCACTGAAGCTTTCTTT.